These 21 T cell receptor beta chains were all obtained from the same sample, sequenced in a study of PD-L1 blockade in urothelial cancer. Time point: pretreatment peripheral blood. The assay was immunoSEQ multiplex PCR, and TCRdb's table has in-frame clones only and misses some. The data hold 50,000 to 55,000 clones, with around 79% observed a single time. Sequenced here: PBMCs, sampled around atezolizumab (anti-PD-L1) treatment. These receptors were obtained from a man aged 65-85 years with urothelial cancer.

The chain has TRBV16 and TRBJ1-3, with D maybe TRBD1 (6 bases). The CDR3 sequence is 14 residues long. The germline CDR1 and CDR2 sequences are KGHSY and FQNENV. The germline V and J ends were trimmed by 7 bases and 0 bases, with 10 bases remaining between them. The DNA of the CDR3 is TGTGCCAGCACCGACAGGCGCTCTGGAAACACCATATATTTT. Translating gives CASTDRRSGNTIYF.

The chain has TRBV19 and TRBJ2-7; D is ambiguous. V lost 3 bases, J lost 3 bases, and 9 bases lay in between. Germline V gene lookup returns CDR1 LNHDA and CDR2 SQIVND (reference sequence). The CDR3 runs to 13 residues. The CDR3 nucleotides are TGTGCCAGTAGTATCGGTCACCGCTACGAGCAGTACTTC. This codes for CASSIGHRYEQYF.

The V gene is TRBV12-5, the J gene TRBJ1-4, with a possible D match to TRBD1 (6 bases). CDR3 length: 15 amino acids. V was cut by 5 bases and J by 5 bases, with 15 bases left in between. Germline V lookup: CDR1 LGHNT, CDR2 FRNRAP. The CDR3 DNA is TGTGCTAGTGGTACAACCCGGGGGGCCAATGAAAAACTGTTTTTT. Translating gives CASGTTRGANEKLFF. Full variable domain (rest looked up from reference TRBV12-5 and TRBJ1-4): DARVTQTPRHKVTEMGQEVTMRCQPILGHNTVFWYRQTMMQGLELLAYFRNRAPLDDSGMPKDRFSAEMPDATLATLKIQPSEPRDSAVYFCASGTTRGANEKLFFGSGTQLSVL.

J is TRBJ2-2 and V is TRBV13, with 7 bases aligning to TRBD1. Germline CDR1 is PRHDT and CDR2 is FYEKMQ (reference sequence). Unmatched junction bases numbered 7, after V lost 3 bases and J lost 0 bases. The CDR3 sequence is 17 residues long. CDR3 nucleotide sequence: TGTGCCAGCAGCTTTGGGACAGACAATCCGAACACCGGGGAGCTGTTTTTT. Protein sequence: CASSFGTDNPNTGELFF. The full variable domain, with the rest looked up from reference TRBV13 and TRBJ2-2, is AAGVIQSPRHLIKEKRETATLKCYPIPRHDTVYWYQQGPGQDPQFLISFYEKMQSDKGSIPDRFSAQQFSDYHSELNMSSLELGDSALYFCASSFGTDNPNTGELFFGEGSRLTVL.

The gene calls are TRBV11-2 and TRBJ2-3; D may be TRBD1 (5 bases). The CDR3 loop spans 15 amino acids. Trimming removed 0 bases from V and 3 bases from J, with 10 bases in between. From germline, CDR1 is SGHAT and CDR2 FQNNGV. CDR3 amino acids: CASSLDLGATDTQYF. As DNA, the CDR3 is TGTGCCAGCAGCTTAGATCTTGGGGCGACAGATACGCAGTATTTT.

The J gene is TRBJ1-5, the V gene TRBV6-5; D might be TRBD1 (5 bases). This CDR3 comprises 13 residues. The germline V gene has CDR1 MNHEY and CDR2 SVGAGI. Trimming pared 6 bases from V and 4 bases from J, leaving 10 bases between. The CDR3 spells CASRAGPNQPQHF. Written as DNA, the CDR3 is TGTGCCAGCAGGGCAGGGCCAAATCAGCCCCAGCATTTT.

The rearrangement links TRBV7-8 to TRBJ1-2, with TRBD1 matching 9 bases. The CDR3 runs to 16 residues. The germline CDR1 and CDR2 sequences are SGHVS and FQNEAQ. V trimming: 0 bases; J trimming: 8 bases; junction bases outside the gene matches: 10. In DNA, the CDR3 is TGTGCCAGCAGCTTAGCGATTACGGACAGGGGACTGGGCTACACCTTC. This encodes CASSLAITDRGLGYTF.

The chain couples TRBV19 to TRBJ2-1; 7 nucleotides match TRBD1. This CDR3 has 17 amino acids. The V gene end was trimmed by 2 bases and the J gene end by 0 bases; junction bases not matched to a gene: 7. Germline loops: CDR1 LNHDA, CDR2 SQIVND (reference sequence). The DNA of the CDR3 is TGTGCCAGTAGTATAAGGGGGCCGTCTCTCTCCTACAATGAGCAGTTCTTC. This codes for CASSIRGPSLSYNEQFF.

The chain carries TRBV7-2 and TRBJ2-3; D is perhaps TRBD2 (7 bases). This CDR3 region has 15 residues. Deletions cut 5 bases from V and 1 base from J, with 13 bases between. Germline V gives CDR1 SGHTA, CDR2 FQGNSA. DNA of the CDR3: TGTGCCAGCAGCCCCGAGGGGGGGGGCACAGATACGCAGTATTTT. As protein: CASSPEGGGTDTQYF.

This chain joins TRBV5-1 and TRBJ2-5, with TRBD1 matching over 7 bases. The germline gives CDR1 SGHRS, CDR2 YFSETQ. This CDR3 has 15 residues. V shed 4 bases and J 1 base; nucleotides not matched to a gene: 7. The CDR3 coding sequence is TGCGCCAGCAGCCTTGGACAGGCTCTCCAAGAGACCCAGTACTTC. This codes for CASSLGQALQETQYF.

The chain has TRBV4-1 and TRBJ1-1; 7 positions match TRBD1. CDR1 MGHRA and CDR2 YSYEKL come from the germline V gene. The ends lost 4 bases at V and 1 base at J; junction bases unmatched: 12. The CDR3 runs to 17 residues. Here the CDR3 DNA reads TGCGCCAGCAGCCCTACAGGGGCGGGTTCGACGAACACTGAAGCTTTCTTT. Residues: CASSPTGAGSTNTEAFF.

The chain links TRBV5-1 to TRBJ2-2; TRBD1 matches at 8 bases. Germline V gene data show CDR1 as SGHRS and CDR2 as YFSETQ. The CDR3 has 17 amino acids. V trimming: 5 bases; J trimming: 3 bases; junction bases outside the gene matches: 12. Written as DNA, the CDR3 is TGCGCCAGCAGTAGTCTGTCGGGACAGGTTTACACCGGGGAGCTGTTTTTT. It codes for CASSSLSGQVYTGELFF.

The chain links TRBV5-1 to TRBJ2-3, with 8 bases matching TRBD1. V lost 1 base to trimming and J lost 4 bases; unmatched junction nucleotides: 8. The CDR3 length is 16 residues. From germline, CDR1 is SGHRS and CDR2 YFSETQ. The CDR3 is CASSLSPGGKADTQYF. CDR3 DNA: TGCGCCAGCAGCTTGAGCCCAGGGGGCAAGGCAGATACGCAGTATTTT.

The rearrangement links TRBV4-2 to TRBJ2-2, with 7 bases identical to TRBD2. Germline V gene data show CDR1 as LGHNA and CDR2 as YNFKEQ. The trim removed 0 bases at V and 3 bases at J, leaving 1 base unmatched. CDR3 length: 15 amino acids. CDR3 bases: TGTGCCAGCAGCCAAGATCGGGGGGACACCGGGGAGCTGTTTTTT. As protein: CASSQDRGDTGELFF.

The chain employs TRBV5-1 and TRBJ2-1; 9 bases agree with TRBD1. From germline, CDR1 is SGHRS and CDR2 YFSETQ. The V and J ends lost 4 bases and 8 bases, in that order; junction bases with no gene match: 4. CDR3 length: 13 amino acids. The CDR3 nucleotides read TGCGCCAGCAGCGTCACAGGGGGCGATGAGCAGTTCTTC. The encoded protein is CASSVTGGDEQFF.

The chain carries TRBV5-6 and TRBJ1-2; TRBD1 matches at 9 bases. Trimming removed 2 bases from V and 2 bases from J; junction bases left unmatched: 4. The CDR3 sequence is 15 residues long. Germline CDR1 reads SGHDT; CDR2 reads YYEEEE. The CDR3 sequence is CASSLQGAHNYGYTF. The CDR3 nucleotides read TGTGCCAGCAGCTTACAGGGGGCGCACAACTATGGCTACACCTTC. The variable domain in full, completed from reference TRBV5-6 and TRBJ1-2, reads DAGVTQSPTHLIKTRGQQVTLRCSPKSGHDTVSWYQQALGQGPQFIFQYYEEEERQRGNFPDRFSGHQFPNYSSELNVNALLLGDSALYLCASSLQGAHNYGYTFGSGTRLTVV.

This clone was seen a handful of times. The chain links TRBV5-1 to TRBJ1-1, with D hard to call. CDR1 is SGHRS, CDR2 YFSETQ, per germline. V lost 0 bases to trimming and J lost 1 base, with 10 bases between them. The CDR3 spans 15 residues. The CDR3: CASSLGTSGNTEAFF. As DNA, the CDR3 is TGCGCCAGCAGCTTGGGGACTAGCGGGAACACTGAAGCTTTCTTT.

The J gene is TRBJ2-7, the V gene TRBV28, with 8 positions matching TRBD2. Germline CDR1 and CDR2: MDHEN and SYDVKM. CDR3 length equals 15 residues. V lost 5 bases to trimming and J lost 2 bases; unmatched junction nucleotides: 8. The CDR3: CASSEAGGKTYEQYF. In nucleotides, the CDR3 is TGTGCCAGCAGTGAGGCGGGAGGTAAGACCTACGAGCAGTACTTC.

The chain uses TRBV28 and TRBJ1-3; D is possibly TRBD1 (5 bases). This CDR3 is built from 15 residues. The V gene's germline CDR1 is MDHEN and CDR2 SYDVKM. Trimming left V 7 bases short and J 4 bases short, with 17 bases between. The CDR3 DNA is TGTGCCAGCACCGAAGGGGCAGCGGGAGGAAACACCATATATTTT. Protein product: CASTEGAAGGNTIYF.

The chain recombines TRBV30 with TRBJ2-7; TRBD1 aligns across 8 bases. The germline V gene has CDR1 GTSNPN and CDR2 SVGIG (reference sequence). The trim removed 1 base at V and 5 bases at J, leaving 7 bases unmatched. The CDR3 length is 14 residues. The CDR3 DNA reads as TGTGCCTGGAGTGACGGACAGGGACTCAACGAGCAGTACTTC. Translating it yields CAWSDGQGLNEQYF.

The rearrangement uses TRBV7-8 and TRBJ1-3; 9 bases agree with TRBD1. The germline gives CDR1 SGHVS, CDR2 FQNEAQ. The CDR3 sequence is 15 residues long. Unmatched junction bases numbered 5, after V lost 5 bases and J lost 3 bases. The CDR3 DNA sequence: TGTGCCAGCAGCCAGGGACAGGGAGTTGGAAACACCATATATTTT. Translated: CASSQGQGVGNTIYF.